This T cell receptor (beta chain) was captured by sequencing in a study of blood T cells in healthy people across ages. The individuals who served as donors were healthy Caucasians living in Russia, aged roughly 6 to 100. Of note for this clonotype: As yet, its antigen is unknown.

Primers used in a second PCR of about 7 to 12 cycles were a sample-barcoded 5' primer and a J-beta primer mix. A template-switch adaptor with 12 random nucleotides tagged each cDNA molecule. No fewer than 3 million CDR3-containing paired-end reads came from each sample. TCRdb re-analysed the 5' RACE reads in MiXCR, keeping a single row per CDR3 protein. The table records about 1.5 million distinct CDR3 sequences, 35% to 45% of them present only once. CDR1 is MGHRA, CDR2 YSYEKL, per germline. The CDR3 covers 17 residues. J was trimmed by 4 bases and V by 1 base; bases with no gene match: 8. General study findings and limits: Lack of knowledge of donor CMV status possibly confounded expanded clonotype changes.

Sequencing input: blood. This clonotype originated in a woman under 30 in good health. This chain connects TRBV4-1 to TRBJ1-5, with TRBD1 matching over 9 bases. The CDR3 DNA reads as TGCGCCAGCAGCCAAGGTAGGATCGGGACAGGGAATCAGCCCCAGCATTTT. Translation: CASSQGRIGTGNQPQHF.